This TCR beta chain derives from a study of OX40 agonist ivuxolimab in advanced cancers. Study background: Males comprised around 80% of the group, whose mean age was roughly 60 years (range roughly 20 to 85). Therapy given before enrollment (anti-PD-1, anti-PD-L1 or anti-CTLA-4) was allowed, and 30% to 50% had some. Points from the study as a whole: In general, CD8+ T cells held more expanded clones than CD4+ did, on average. At 0.1 to 3.0 mg/kg, clonal expansion of CD4+ and CD8+ blood T cells had occurred by week 6.

With regard to this clone: No antigen is known for it.

Libraries were prepared by immunoSEQ multiplex PCR; TCRdb keeps only in-frame clonotypes and omits some of them. The sample records some 110,000 clones, 90% being singletons. The CDR3 spans 12 residues. Trimming stripped 5 bases from V and 5 bases from J, with 9 bases between. From germline, CDR1 is WSHSY and CDR2 SAAADI. Sequencing used CD4+ or CD8+ T cells sorted from blood, obtained in a trial of the OX40 agonist ivuxolimab. This clonotype was sampled from an adult with an advanced solid tumor such as melanoma, head and neck, liver or kidney cancer. The J gene is TRBJ2-5, the V gene TRBV10-2; TRBD1 might be the D (5 bases). The CDR3: CASSQGMETQYF. CDR3 DNA: TGCGCCAGCAGTCAGGGTATGGAGACCCAGTACTTC.